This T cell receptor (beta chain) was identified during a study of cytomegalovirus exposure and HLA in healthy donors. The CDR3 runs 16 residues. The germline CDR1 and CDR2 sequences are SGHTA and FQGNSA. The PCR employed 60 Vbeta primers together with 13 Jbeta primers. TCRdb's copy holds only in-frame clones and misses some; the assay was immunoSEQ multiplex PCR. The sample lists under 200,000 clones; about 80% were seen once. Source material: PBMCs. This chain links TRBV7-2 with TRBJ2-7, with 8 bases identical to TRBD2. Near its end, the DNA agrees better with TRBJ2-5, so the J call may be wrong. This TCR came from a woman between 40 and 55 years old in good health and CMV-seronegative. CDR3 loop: CASSVLAGRGRETQYF. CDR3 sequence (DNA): TGTGCCAGCAGCGTCCTAGCGGGTAGGGGGAGGGAGACCCAGTACTTC.